A selection of T cell receptor beta chains follows, all from one sample in a study of shared clonotypes between healthy human individuals. Method: immunoSEQ multiplex PCR; TCRdb's copy keeps in-frame clones and lacks some. The sample lists about 2 million clones; about 95% were seen once. Sequencing used naive CD8+ T cells sorted from blood. The origin of the receptors is a man aged 18 to 30 in good health. Both conserved end residues are part of each CDR3. Fields, in order: CDR3 protein, CDR3 DNA, V gene, CDR3 length, D gene, clone size, J gene. The D gene is left open where the match is weak. Only part of the rows carry a size: once, few, many, or a class if the clone is expanded.

CASSVTSGRALPGELFF TGTGCCAGCAGTGTGACTAGCGGGAGGGCCCTCCCCGGGGAGCTGTTTTTT TRBV6-1 17 TRBD2 - TRBJ2-2
CASSLTGTGNHEQYF TGTGCCAGCAGCTTGACCGGGACAGGGAACCACGAGCAGTACTTC TRBV5-8 15 TRBD1 - TRBJ2-7
CASSVGGDYNEQFF TGTGCCAGCAGCGTTGGGGGGGACTACAATGAGCAGTTCTTC TRBV9 14 TRBD2 - TRBJ2-1
CATSRDGGMGYYEQYF TGTGCCACCAGCAGAGATGGAGGCATGGGATACTACGAGCAGTACTTC TRBV15 16 - - TRBJ2-7
CASSGPTGYEQYF TGTGCCAGCAGCGGCCCCACAGGCTACGAGCAGTACTTC TRBV9 13 - - TRBJ2-7
CASSQDPWGGENTEAFF TGTGCCAGCAGCCAAGACCCCTGGGGGGGAGAGAACACTGAAGCTTTCTTT TRBV14 17 - once TRBJ1-1
CASRPGLAGGEQFF TGTGCCAGCAGGCCGGGACTAGCGGGAGGTGAGCAGTTCTTC TRBV9 14 TRBD2 - TRBJ2-1
CASSYYRGLSEAFF TGTGCCAGCAGTTATTACCGGGGCCTTTCGGAAGCTTTCTTT TRBV6-6 14 - - TRBJ1-1
CASSLVAAISYNEQFF TGTGCCAGCAGCTTAGTGGCCGCGATCTCCTACAATGAGCAGTTCTTC TRBV11-2 16 - - TRBJ2-1
CSVGRGSEQYF TGCAGCGTTGGTCGGGGCAGCGAGCAGTACTTC TRBV29-1 11 - once TRBJ2-7
CASSKGGNQPQHF TGTGCCAGCAGCAAAGGGGGTAATCAGCCCCAGCATTTT TRBV21-1 13 - - TRBJ1-5
CASSLSGSLYGYTF TGTGCCAGCAGTTTATCGGGGTCTCTCTATGGCTACACCTTC TRBV27 14 - - TRBJ1-2
CASSPPRAETQYF TGTGCCAGCAGCCCGCCCAGGGCGGAGACCCAGTACTTC TRBV6-8 13 - once TRBJ2-5
CAWSVLGGNEQFF TGTGCCTGGAGTGTACTCGGTGGCAATGAGCAGTTCTTC TRBV30 13 - - TRBJ2-1
CASSPLSTSGILGGELFF TGTGCCAGCAGCCCGTTATCTACTAGCGGGATATTGGGCGGGGAGCTGTTTTTT TRBV27 18 TRBD2 - TRBJ2-2
CASSEGSSSYNEQFF TGCGCCAGCAGTGAGGGCTCCAGCTCCTACAATGAGCAGTTCTTC TRBV10-1 15 - - TRBJ2-1
CASSLTFGNTEAFF TGCGCCAGCAGTCTGACTTTTGGGAACACTGAAGCTTTCTTT TRBV4-1 14 - - TRBJ1-1
CASSLDGVTYEQYF TGCGCCAGCAGCTTGGATGGGGTAACCTACGAGCAGTACTTC TRBV5-1 14 - - TRBJ2-7
CASSEIRRDWGSYNEQFF TGCGCCAGCAGCGAAATCCGCCGGGACTGGGGGTCCTACAATGAGCAGTTCTTC TRBV4-1 18 - - TRBJ2-1
CASSLSGPGANVLTF TGTGCCAGCAGTTTATCAGGGCCTGGGGCCAACGTCCTGACTTTC TRBV27 15 - - TRBJ2-6
CAISDLGVSGANVLTF TGTGCCATCAGTGACCTAGGAGTCTCTGGGGCCAACGTCCTGACTTTC TRBV10-3 16 - - TRBJ2-6
CASSPPRGGMGGNEQFF TGTGCCAGCAGTCCCCCCCGAGGCGGGATGGGAGGAAATGAGCAGTTCTTC TRBV7-9 17 - - TRBJ2-1
CASSDLAGGPGETQYF TGTGCCAGCAGTGATCTAGCGGGGGGGCCTGGAGAGACCCAGTACTTC TRBV6-1 16 TRBD2 - TRBJ2-5
CASSDRGLGEQYF TGTGCCAGCTCCGACAGGGGCCTGGGGGAGCAGTACTTC TRBV7-6 13 TRBD1 - TRBJ2-7
CASSPGELFYEQYF TGTGCCAGCAGTCCAGGGGAACTATTCTACGAGCAGTACTTC TRBV6-6 14 - - TRBJ2-7
CASSSAGQPNYGYTF TGTGCCAGCAGCTCCGCGGGGCAGCCTAACTATGGCTACACCTTC TRBV7-9 15 - - TRBJ1-2
CASSEEALEAFF TGTGCCAGCAGTGAAGAGGCCCTTGAAGCTTTCTTT TRBV6-1 12 - - TRBJ1-1
CASSLSGFGGDTQYF TGTGCCAGCAGCTTAAGCGGGTTTGGTGGAGATACGCAGTATTTT TRBV7-8 15 - once TRBJ2-3
CASSSSGSRHEQYF TGTGCCAGCAGTTCGTCAGGGTCTCGGCACGAGCAGTACTTC TRBV5-4 14 - - TRBJ2-7
CASSSTRALNPYEQYF TGTGCCAGCAGCTCGACCCGGGCCCTGAACCCCTACGAGCAGTACTTC TRBV5-8 16 - - TRBJ2-7
CASSSRENTEAFF TGTGCCAGCAGTTCCAGGGAGAACACTGAAGCTTTCTTT TRBV6-6 13 - - TRBJ1-1
CASSQGAGLVYEQYF TGCGCCAGCAGCCAAGGTGCGGGACTAGTCTACGAGCAGTACTTC TRBV4-3 15 TRBD2 - TRBJ2-7
CSARLAEVNTGELFF TGCAGCGCCAGGTTGGCAGAAGTGAACACCGGGGAGCTGTTTTTT TRBV29-1 15 - - TRBJ2-2
CASSRGPGGNEQFF TGTGCCAGCAGCCGGGGCCCCGGGGGCAATGAGCAGTTCTTC TRBV9 14 - once TRBJ2-1
CASSLGREAFF TGTGCCAGCAGTTTAGGGCGTGAAGCTTTCTTT TRBV27 11 - once TRBJ1-1
CASSFFSGSYEQYF TGTGCCAGCAGTTTTTTTAGCGGCTCCTACGAGCAGTACTTC TRBV27 14 - - TRBJ2-7
CASSQASQGVLGNTIYF TGCGCCAGCAGCCAAGCTTCGCAGGGGGTACTGGGAAACACCATATATTTT TRBV4-3 17 TRBD1 - TRBJ1-3
CASTPEDSELREQYF TGTGCCAGCACCCCCGAAGATAGCGAACTACGTGAGCAGTACTTC TRBV6-6 15 - - TRBJ2-7
CATSRDWEGDTEAFF TGTGCCACCAGCAGAGATTGGGAGGGGGACACTGAAGCTTTCTTT TRBV15 15 - - TRBJ1-1
CASSLGTGVRNEQFF TGTGCCAGCAGCTTAGGGACAGGGGTAAGGAATGAGCAGTTCTTC TRBV11-2 15 TRBD1 - TRBJ2-1
CARSQVRRF TGTGCCAGAAGCCAAGTCAGGCGATTC TRBV7-5 9 - - TRBJ2-7
CASSLGDSYEQYF TGTGCCAGCAGTTTAGGAGACTCCTACGAGCAGTACTTC TRBV27 13 - - TRBJ2-7
CASSFGTSDYNEQFF TGTGCCAGCAGCTTCGGGACTAGCGATTACAATGAGCAGTTCTTC TRBV11-2 15 TRBD2 once TRBJ2-1